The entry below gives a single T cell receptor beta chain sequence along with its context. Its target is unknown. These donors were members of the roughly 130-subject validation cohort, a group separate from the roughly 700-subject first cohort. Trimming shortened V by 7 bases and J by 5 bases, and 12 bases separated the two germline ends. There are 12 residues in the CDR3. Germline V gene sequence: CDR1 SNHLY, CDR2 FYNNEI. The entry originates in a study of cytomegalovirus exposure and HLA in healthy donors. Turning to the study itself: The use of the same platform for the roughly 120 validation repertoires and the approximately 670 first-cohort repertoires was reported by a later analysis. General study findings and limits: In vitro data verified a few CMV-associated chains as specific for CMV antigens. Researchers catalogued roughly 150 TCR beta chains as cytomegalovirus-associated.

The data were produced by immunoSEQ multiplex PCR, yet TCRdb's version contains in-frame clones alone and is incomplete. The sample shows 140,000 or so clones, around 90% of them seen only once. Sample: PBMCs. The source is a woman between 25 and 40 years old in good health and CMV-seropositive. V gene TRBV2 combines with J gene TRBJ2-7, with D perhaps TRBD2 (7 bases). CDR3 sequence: CASTGGGDEQYF. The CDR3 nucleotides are TGTGCCAGCACAGGAGGGGGGGACGAGCAGTACTTC.